This TCR beta chain was captured in a study of blood T cell repertoires in COVID-19. The V and J ends lost 10 bases and 6 bases, in that order; junction bases with no gene match: 18. Germline CDR1 ENHRY, CDR2 SYGVKD. The CDR3 extends over 16 amino acids. In the original analysis: The authors estimated nucleated cell counts from reference gene primer amplification. TCRdb's copy holds only in-frame clones and misses some; the assay was immunoSEQ multiplex PCR. V and J calls and clone size are as listed in that table; D and trimming were resolved from the DNA. The data hold about 23,000 clones, with more than 80% observed a single time.

This TCR came from a woman aged 80 or older with active or convalescent COVID-19. The specimen sequenced was peripheral blood. V usage is TRBV10-3 and J usage is TRBJ2-7; 10 bases are a match to TRBD2. In nucleotides, the CDR3 is TGTGCCACCATGAGTCCAGCGGGAGGGCCGGGCGCCGAGCAGTACTTC. It is translated as CATMSPAGGPGAEQYF.